Sequencing of this TCR beta chain was carried out in a study of shared clonotypes between healthy human individuals. The length of the CDR3 is 14 residues. Trimming stripped 2 bases from V and 0 bases from J, with 6 bases between. Germline values: CDR1 MNHEY, CDR2 SVGAGI. Positively selected for CCR7, the CD45RO-negative cells used as naive CD8 cells excluded terminally differentiated effector memory CD45RA+ cells. This table comes from immunoSEQ multiplex PCR, and its TCRdb copy is limited to in-frame clones, with some not included. Of under 850,000 clones detected, more than 85% appear once; the ten largest clones hold approximately 25%.

The chain links TRBV6-5 to TRBJ2-3; D not resolved. The sequenced sample consisted of naive CD8+ T cells sorted from blood. This sequence was found in a man between 25 and 39 years old in good health. The CDR3 nucleotides read TGTGCCAGCAGTTACATGCGTAGCACAGATACGCAGTATTTT. Its protein product is CASSYMRSTDTQYF.